The rows below give T cell receptor beta chains drawn from one sample of a study of response to subunit inactivated influenza vaccine. TCRdb independently ran MiXCR on the RT-PCR reads; one entry per CDR3 protein. The profile shows roughly 630,000 distinct CDR3 sequences, approximately 14% of them singletons. The specimen comprised PBMCs from blood, sampled about 14 days before vaccination. Source of these receptors: a man between 50 and 59 years old who received an inactivated influenza vaccine. Both conserved end residues are part of each CDR3. The order of the fields is D gene, V gene, J gene, clone size, CDR3 protein, CDR3 DNA. A D gene is named only where the DNA matches it firmly. Clone size is shown for a subset of rows, as once, few, many or a class of expanded clone.

D gene: NA; V gene: TRBV30; J gene: TRBJ2-5; clone size: NA; CDR3 protein: CAWSRGSGPQETQYF; CDR3 DNA: TGTGCCTGGAGTAGGGGGAGCGGACCGCAAGAGACCCAGTACTTC
D gene: TRBD2; V gene: TRBV5-1; J gene: TRBJ2-5; clone size: few; CDR3 protein: CASSLETSGRETQYF; CDR3 DNA: TGCGCCAGCAGCTTGGAGACTAGCGGGAGAGAGACCCAGTACTTC
D gene: NA; V gene: TRBV12-3/TRBV12-4; J gene: TRBJ2-5; clone size: many; CDR3 protein: CASSLAQGSWQETQYF; CDR3 DNA: TGTGCCAGCAGTTTAGCCCAGGGAAGTTGGCAAGAGACCCAGTACTTC
D gene: TRBD2; V gene: TRBV28; J gene: TRBJ2-5; clone size: NA; CDR3 protein: CASSRGGSQETQYF; CDR3 DNA: TGTGCCAGCAGTCGGGGGGGCAGCCAAGAGACCCAGTACTTC
D gene: TRBD1; V gene: TRBV5-6; J gene: TRBJ1-2; clone size: few; CDR3 protein: CASSVTGVYGYTF; CDR3 DNA: TGTGCCAGCAGCGTGACAGGGGTCTATGGCTACACCTTC
D gene: NA; V gene: TRBV7-9; J gene: TRBJ1-2; clone size: many; CDR3 protein: CASSRESHAGYGYTF; CDR3 DNA: TGTGCCAGCAGCCGAGAGAGTCATGCGGGGTATGGCTACACCTTC
D gene: NA; V gene: TRBV7-9; J gene: TRBJ1-2; clone size: NA; CDR3 protein: CACGAATNYGYTF; CDR3 DNA: TGTGCATGTGGGGCAGCGACTAACTATGGCTACACCTTC
D gene: TRBD2; V gene: TRBV27; J gene: TRBJ2-1; clone size: NA; CDR3 protein: CASSPISPSGSDEQFF; CDR3 DNA: TGTGCCAGCAGTCCCATTTCGCCTAGCGGGAGTGATGAGCAGTTCTTC
D gene: NA; V gene: TRBV10-3; J gene: TRBJ2-7; clone size: NA; CDR3 protein: CAISEVRATYIYEQYF; CDR3 DNA: TGTGCCATCAGTGAGGTTAGGGCAACATACATATACGAGCAGTACTTC
D gene: NA; V gene: TRBV15; J gene: TRBJ2-2; clone size: few; CDR3 protein: CATSRGTETGELFF; CDR3 DNA: TGTGCCACCAGCAGAGGGACCGAGACCGGGGAGCTGTTTTTT
D gene: TRBD2; V gene: TRBV29-1; J gene: TRBJ2-3; clone size: NA; CDR3 protein: CSVEPEGLGTDTQYF; CDR3 DNA: TGCAGCGTCGAACCCGAGGGACTAGGGACAGATACGCAGTATTTT
D gene: TRBD2; V gene: TRBV15; J gene: TRBJ2-1; clone size: NA; CDR3 protein: CATSREGLAGLIF; CDR3 DNA: TGTGCCACCAGCAGAGAGGGGCTAGCGGGGCTGATCTTC
D gene: NA; V gene: TRBV18; J gene: TRBJ1-2; clone size: few; CDR3 protein: CASSPLESSYGYTF; CDR3 DNA: TGTGCCAGCTCACCACTAGAGAGCTCCTATGGCTACACCTTC